The source of this T cell receptor beta chain is a study of T cell repertoires in cytomegalovirus infection (dated by TCRdb to 2018 to 2020). Notes on the research overall: The peptide stimulations were aimed at well-studied HLA-B-restricted epitopes as well as recently identified HLA-C-restricted CMV epitopes, whose presentation resists viral immunomodulation. Donor HLA type was relevant to the analysis, as public TCR beta signatures indicated carriage of CMV infection together with the matching HLA type.

Summary of the overall study and its limitations: The ex vivo response was dominated by HLA-C-restricted CMV-specific TCR beta clonotypes, which also provided the single most frequent clonotype in two of eight donors. In both this cohort and an independent approximately 350-donor cohort, the cumulative frequency of public TCR beta family members distinguished carriers of CMV infection plus the relevant HLA type.

With regard to this clonotype: It has no known antigen specificity. Possible read error: a much larger clone is one base away.

The CDR3 holds 14 amino acids from the cysteine to the phenylalanine. The entry retains the CDR3 DNA only, 42 bases that are in frame from base 1. The V end loses 2 bases and the J end loses 3 bases, and a stretch of 10 bases separates them. As encoded in the germline V gene, CDR1 is SGHVS while CDR2 is FQNEAQ. This specimen's treatment or condition label, interpreted: in vitro stimulation with specific CMV peptide epitopes to enrich CMV-specific T cells. Sequencing was performed on an Illumina HiSeq 1500. The raw public data were reprocessed by TCRdb itself: fastp quality trimming at Q25, MiXCR clonotype calling, in-frame beta chains only. Identical CDR3 proteins give one entry, which carries the most common genes and DNA. For this sample there are about 830,000 distinct CDR3 sequences; about 31% appear just once. The ten largest clones represent around an eighth of the sample.

The rearrangement joined TRBV7-8 to TRBJ1-1; the D gene is unclear. The sequence was collected from a human donor in good health (CMV status not recorded). Some clones in this sample may be carry-over from other donors' samples. Source: cultured CD8+ T cells from PBMCs, taken from culture after CMV antigen stimulation. CDR3 protein: CASSLNEGYTEAFF. The DNA sequence reads TGTGCCAGCAGCTTAAACGAGGGATACACTGAAGCTTTCTTT.